Listed below are T cell receptor beta chains from one sample, sequenced in a study of OX40 agonist ivuxolimab in advanced cancers. This table comes from immunoSEQ multiplex PCR, and its TCRdb copy is limited to in-frame clones, with some not included. Here the sample spans fewer than 130,000 clones, around 90% being singletons. The source material was CD4+ or CD8+ T cells sorted from blood, sampled in a trial of the OX40 agonist ivuxolimab. The receptors here all came from an adult with an advanced solid tumor such as melanoma, head and neck, liver or kidney cancer. The CDR3 runs from the conserved cysteine through the conserved F or W. For some rows the clone size is stated as once, few or many, or as a class when expanded; others skip it.

abundance | v_gene | CDR3aa
- | TRBV9 | CASSVGGTAGSPLHF
once | TRBV27 | CASSLNGPYEQYF
- | TRBV21-1 | CASSPRTGVNTEAFF
- | TRBV11-2 | CASSLGGQGNYGYTF
- | TRBV5-1 | CASSYGGVTTDTQYF
- | TRBV7-3 | CASSPTGVEQFF
- | TRBV30 | CAWSEVRRKSFTDTQYF
- | TRBV6-6 | CASSYSRGVQETQYF
- | TRBV9 | CASTPVGVSYSEAFF
- | TRBV6-1 | CASSELHGGKLFF
- | TRBV15 | CATRQTNSYEQYF
- | TRBV20-1 | CSVRGGDTQYF
- | TRBV7-8 | CASSLKGMGYTF
- | TRBV7-6 | CASSLAGTGSYEQYF
once | TRBV5-4 | CASSLDLQNPYEQYF
- | TRBV23-1 | CASSQSTEKLFF
- | TRBV28 | CAARGEQSTDTQYF
- | TRBV5-3 | CARSLDRVSGANVLTF
- | TRBV28 | CASSLRPRAYEQYF
- | TRBV5-1 | CASRTGAGANVLTF
- | TRBV9 | CASSVGGLASDTQYF
- | TRBV7-9 | CASSSEGAPNYGYTF
- | TRBV5-1 | CASSLARYNEQFF
- | TRBV6-1 | CASTGTLNTEAFF
- | TRBV19 | CASTPQASSGETQYF
- | TRBV4-1 | CASSSSGVGETQYF
- | TRBV5-1 | CASSRGTGTGGFEQYF
- | TRBV2 | CASSLGDTNSPLHF
once | TRBV9 | CASSVELANTGELFF
- | TRBV9 | CASSVSGGRDYGYTF
once | TRBV4-2 | CASSQDSSGGDTQYF
- | TRBV23-1 | CASSAGTGKNIQYF
- | TRBV25-1 | CASAGTAVSYNEQFF
- | TRBV9 | CASSGETGLKTQYF
- | TRBV7-9 | CASSFPRKQETYEQYF
- | TRBV7-2 | CASSLQNSGANVLTF
- | TRBV30 | CAWSMGGPNEKLFF